Presented here are 9 T cell receptor beta chains from one specimen sequenced in a study of immune evolution from preneoplasia to lung adenocarcinoma. Using immunoSEQ multiplex PCR, the repertoire was profiled, and TCRdb retains in-frame clones only, with some absent. The data contain about 21,000 clones, around 75% of them singletons. Material: FFPE invasive lung adenocarcinoma tissue. All receptors come from a person between 55 and 69 years old with lung adenocarcinoma.

The chain uses TRBV9 and TRBJ2-3; D is undetermined. CDR3 length: 14 residues. Between the trimmed V and J ends, which lost 0 bases and 2 bases, there was a span of 7 bases. Germline CDR1 SGDLS, CDR2 YYNGEE. CDR3 in amino acids: CASSVDVVTDTQYF. The CDR3 coding sequence is TGTGCCAGCAGCGTAGATGTAGTCACAGATACGCAGTATTTT.

About this clone: The same CDR3 is also encoded by other DNA sequences in this sample. V is TRBV12-5 and J is TRBJ2-5; D is perhaps TRBD1 (5 bases). The CDR3 has 14 amino acids. Germline CDR1 and CDR2: LGHNT and FRNRAP. Between the trimmed V and J ends, which lost 3 bases and 4 bases, there was a span of 12 bases. The chain's CDR3 is CASGLDPGSETQYF. The CDR3 bases are TGTGCTAGTGGTTTAGATCCAGGGTCAGAGACCCAGTACTTC.

The table lists this clone with a few counts. V is TRBV7-2 and J is TRBJ2-3; D call uncertain. CDR1 is SGHTA and CDR2 is FQGNSA in the germline V gene. The CDR3 contains 13 residues. V was trimmed by 1 base and J by 6 bases, leaving 8 bases between them. This CDR3 reads CASSLDPSDTQYF. CDR3 in DNA: TGTGCCAGCAGCTTAGACCCTTCTGATACGCAGTATTTT.

The J gene is TRBJ2-5, the V gene TRBV7-2, with D unclear. The CDR3 has 13 residues. Germline CDR1 and CDR2: SGHTA and FQGNSA. Trimming took 6 bases from V and 7 from J, leaving 15 bases between them. The CDR3 region has the DNA TGTGCCAGCAGGGCTCGGGCCTCCGGGACCCAGTACTTC. Translated: CASRARASGTQYF.

This rearrangement joins TRBV29-1 to TRBJ2-1; 12 bases align to TRBD1. The J segment lost 8 bases and the V segment lost 1 base, leaving 6 bases of the junction unmatched. The CDR3 is made up of 15 amino acids. Germline CDR1 reads SQVTM; CDR2 reads ANQGSEA. CDR3 in amino acids: CSVEGGQGARDEQFF. In DNA, the CDR3 is TGCAGCGTTGAAGGGGGACAGGGGGCGCGGGATGAGCAGTTCTTC.

The chain recombines TRBV7-2 with TRBJ2-1; D possibly matches TRBD1 or TRBD2 (5 bases each). Germline lookup yields CDR1 SGHTA and CDR2 FQGNSA. The CDR3 contains 14 residues. Trimming took off 6 bases at V and 5 bases at J, with 14 bases between the two ends. CDR3 DNA sequence: TGTGCCAGCAGTACTTACGGGACCCACAATGAGCAGTTCTTC. This translates into CASSTYGTHNEQFF.

The chain carries TRBV6-1 and TRBJ2-3; 11 bases are shared with TRBD2. The germline gives CDR1 MNHNS, CDR2 SASEGT. The CDR3 spans 14 residues. Trimming removed 4 bases from V and 6 bases from J; junction bases left unmatched: 3. The CDR3 bases are TGTGCCAGCAGTGGAACTAGCGGGAGTGATACGCAGTATTTT. Translation: CASSGTSGSDTQYF.

The chain employs TRBV28 and TRBJ2-2, with no clear D. Trimming took 3 bases from V and 6 from J, leaving 5 bases between them. The CDR3 extends over 12 amino acids. Germline values: CDR1 MDHEN, CDR2 SYDVKM. CDR3 in DNA: TGTGCCAGCAGTTTTGAGGCCGGGGAGCTGTTTTTT. Its protein product is CASSFEAGELFF.

The V gene is TRBV28, the J gene TRBJ1-5; weak D call: TRBD1 (5 bases). The CDR3 runs 15 residues. The V end was cut by 2 bases, the J end by 2 bases, with 10 bases between. Germline CDR1 MDHEN, CDR2 SYDVKM. The CDR3 reads CASSLDRDGNQPQHF. In DNA, the CDR3 is TGTGCCAGCAGTTTAGACCGGGACGGCAATCAGCCCCAGCATTTT.